This TCR beta chain was identified in a study of blood T cell repertoires in COVID-19 (dated by TCRdb to the early 2020s). About the study as a whole: Samples covering the acute and convalescent phases of COVID-19 were provided by collaborators in the United States, Italy and Spain. Where available, HLA class I and class II types were taken from metadata supplied by the sample provider and were not determined by assay-based typing. Subjects who had been exposed to COVID-19, were actively infected with it, or had recovered from it provided the deeply sampled blood TCRbeta repertoires that made up the dataset. The repertoires were released in a freely available public database meant as a resource for research on the immune response to SARS-CoV-2. The sample metadata nearly always contained a de-identified subject ID, COVID-19 status, age in years and sex. The samples were drawn from two sources: the first 160 participants of the ongoing ImmuneRACE study, and about 1,300 subjects contributed by 6 global collaborators. The prospective study material was composed of cDNA or gDNA derived from T cells, B-cell-depleted T cells, or PBMCs.

Overall study outcomes, separate from this receptor: The quantity of clinical and demographic metadata differed by source and by participant and was supplied without curation.

To note about this clone: Its cognate antigen has yet to be identified. No base quality values were provided; no much bigger clone lies one nucleotide off.

Participants in the prospective study were aged about 18 to 95 years, lived in 20 to 25 United States geographic areas, and enrolled through a virtual design. Cohort assignment in the prospective study relied on participant-reported clinical history from a screening survey and a study questionnaire. For ImmuneRACE Cohort 3, a participant was defined as recovered based on two consecutive negative NP/OP PCR tests, clearance by a healthcare professional, or resolution of symptoms. Each participant in the prospective study had whole blood, serum and a nasopharyngeal or oropharyngeal swab collected by mobile phlebotomists. Prospective study participants could optionally give additional blood draws and questionnaires over an approximately 2-month period. Prospective study blood samples were shipped either frozen or at room temperature before DNA extraction. As encoded in the germline V gene, CDR1 is SGHRS while CDR2 is YFSETQ. Germline trimming: 3 bases from V, 1 base from J; junction bases outside gene matches: 11. Counted from cysteine to phenylalanine, this CDR3 has 17 amino acids. Of the read, only the CDR3 DNA is kept; its 51 bases are in frame from base 1.

TCRbeta CDR3 regions were amplified from genomic DNA by means of the immunoSEQ Assay, a bias-controlled multiplex PCR. The study's processing was this. The number of nucleated cells in each sample was estimated from the amplification of reference gene primers within the assay. To quantify the absolute abundance of each unique TCRbeta CDR3 rearrangement, sequence reads were collapsed and filtered. For each sample, productive Simpson clonality was calculated as the square root of Simpson's diversity index across productive rearrangements. This is the immuneACCESS table as TCRdb keeps it, with only in-frame sequences that have V and J called. A part of the clones is gone; compared with another copy, unresolved V genes explain less than half, and the rest is unexplained. V, J and clone size are taken as reported in that table, and D and trimming were inferred from the DNA itself. The sample profile shows around 480,000 clones; 87% of them were found once. The top ten hold roughly 0.72% of the sample.

The chain joins TRBV5-1 to TRBJ2-3, and 7 bases in between align with TRBD2. Input material: PBMCs or T cells enriched from blood (not recorded which). This clonotype was obtained from a woman between 18 and 29 years old who had recovered from COVID-19. The CDR3 protein sequence reads: CASSSGRLAAGTDTQYF. The DNA sequence reads TGCGCCAGCAGCTCTGGACGGCTAGCGGCTGGCACAGATACGCAGTATTTT.